The 29 T cell receptor beta chains reported below all come from one sample, sequenced in a study of blood T cell repertoires in COVID-19. Sequenced by immunoSEQ multiplex PCR; TCRdb stores in-frame clones only, minus some. This table has tens of thousands of clones, 80% appearing once. Sample: peripheral blood. The receptors shown here come from a man aged 55 to 70 with acute or convalescent COVID-19.

The CDR3 sequence is CASSQDARETQYF. As DNA, the CDR3 is TGTGCCAGCAGCCAAGATGCACGGGAGACCCAGTACTTC. This chain joins TRBV3-1 (or the pseudogene TRBV3-2) and TRBJ2-5; D gene unclear. The V gene lost 0 bases and the J gene lost 5 bases, with 7 bases spanning the gap. Germline CDR1 LGHDT, CDR2 YNNKEL (reference sequence). The CDR3 extends over 13 amino acids.

The V and J genes are TRBV11-2 and TRBJ1-2, with TRBD1 matching 8 bases. The germline CDR1 and CDR2 sequences are SGHAT and FQNNGV. V dropped 1 base and J dropped 8; count of bases not matched to a gene: 9. CDR3 size: 15 residues. The CDR3 loop is CASSLVVGQGVGYTF. In DNA, the CDR3 is TGTGCCAGCAGCTTAGTGGTCGGACAGGGAGTAGGCTACACCTTC.

V usage is TRBV28 and J usage is TRBJ1-5; D gene ambiguous. The CDR3 is 13 amino acids. The V gene's germline CDR1 is MDHEN and CDR2 SYDVKM. V was clipped by 6 bases and J by 7 bases, with 13 bases between them. Here the CDR3 reads CASSPSGRQPQHF. The CDR3 coding sequence is TGTGCCAGCAGCCCCTCGGGGAGGCAGCCCCAGCATTTT.

J is TRBJ1-6 and V is TRBV11-2; 9 bases are shared with TRBD1. J gave up 6 bases and V 5 bases, and 5 bases lay outside the gene matches. The CDR3 has 15 amino acids. Germline V gene sequence: CDR1 SGHAT, CDR2 FQNNGV. For the CDR3, the DNA is TGTGCCAGCAGCCCTACAGGGGGCGGTAATTCACCCCTCCACTTT. Translation gives CASSPTGGGNSPLHF.

The chain recombines TRBV19 with TRBJ2-3, with D possibly TRBD2 on 6 matching bases. This CDR3 comprises 15 residues. V lost 5 bases to trimming and J lost 4 bases, with 16 bases between them. Germline CDR1 is LNHDA and CDR2 is SQIVND (reference sequence). The CDR3 loop reads CASSSQTTSSDTQYF. The CDR3 nucleotides are TGTGCCAGTAGTTCCCAGACTACTAGCTCAGATACGCAGTATTTT.

DNA for the CDR3: TGTGCCAGCAGCTTTGGGACAGACACCGGGGAGCTGTTTTTT. Residues: CASSFGTDTGELFF. The chain combines TRBV7-8 with TRBJ2-2; 7 bases match TRBD1. The CDR3 consists of 14 residues. V shed 3 bases, J shed 3 bases, and the junction held 1 base outside the gene matches. Germline loops: CDR1 SGHVS, CDR2 FQNEAQ.

V gene TRBV27 combines with J gene TRBJ2-7; TRBD1 matches at 7 bases. Germline CDR1 MNHEY, CDR2 SMNVEV (reference sequence). The CDR3 contains 14 residues. The trim removed 2 bases at V and 3 bases at J, leaving 4 bases unmatched. DNA of the CDR3: TGTGCCAGCAGTTTACTGGACAGGCACTACGAGCAGTACTTC. Translating it yields CASSLLDRHYEQYF.

This clone appeared a single time. The V call is TRBV6-5, the J call TRBJ2-7; D unresolved. The CDR3 has 15 residues. V lost 6 bases and J lost 0, with 15 bases in between. CDR1 and CDR2 (germline): MNHEY, SVGAGI. The CDR3 nucleotides are TGTGCCAGCAGATTCCCAGGCCAAAGCTCCTACGAGCAGTACTTC. Residues: CASRFPGQSSYEQYF.

The chain joins TRBV24-1 to TRBJ2-2; D might be TRBD1 (6 bases). Trimming pared 8 bases from V and 4 bases from J, leaving 19 bases between. There are 16 residues in the CDR3. Germline CDR1 KGHDR, CDR2 SFDVKD. CDR3 region: CATNPLTGHPTGELFF. The DNA of the CDR3 is TGTGCCACCAATCCCCTGACAGGCCACCCCACCGGGGAGCTGTTTTTT.

The chain recombines TRBV7-9 with TRBJ2-3, with 7 bases fitting TRBD2. The germline CDR1 and CDR2 sequences are SEHNR and FQNEAQ (reference sequence). V lost 5 bases to trimming and J lost 1 base; unmatched junction nucleotides: 6. This CDR3 has 15 residues. CDR3 loop: CASSLRLAGTDTQYF. CDR3 coding DNA: TGTGCCAGCAGCCTGAGACTAGCCGGCACAGATACGCAGTATTTT.

Points on this clone: An end of the junction does not agree with germline; a read error may underlie this. The V and J genes are TRBV7-7 and TRBJ2-7, with 8 positions matching TRBD1. Germline loops: CDR1 SSHAT, CDR2 FNYEAQ (reference sequence). The length of the CDR3 is 15 residues. DNA of the CDR3: TGTGCTAGCAGCGTAGGGACAGGCCCAACCTACGAGCAGTACTTC. Protein product: CASSVGTGPTYEQYF.

The chain uses TRBV6-5 and TRBJ2-4; 8 positions match TRBD2. The ends lost 6 bases at V and 1 base at J; junction bases unmatched: 5. This CDR3 spans 15 amino acids. CDR1 is MNHEY and CDR2 is SVGAGI in the germline V gene. In DNA, the CDR3 is TGTGCCAGCAGAACGGGCGGGGGGGCCAAAAACATTCAGTACTTC. This codes for CASRTGGGAKNIQYF.

The chain combines TRBV6-5 with TRBJ2-7; maybe TRBD1 (5 bases). CDR3 length: 14 amino acids. CDR1 and CDR2 from the germline V gene are MNHEY and SVGAGI. Trimming removed 2 bases at V and 2 bases at J, with 10 bases between. The CDR3 coding sequence is TGTGCCAGCAGTTACCAGGGTGGCCCCTACGAGCAGTACTTC. Amino acids: CASSYQGGPYEQYF.

This chain joins TRBV3-1 (or the pseudogene TRBV3-2) and TRBJ2-3, with TRBD2 as a possible D gene (5 bases). The CDR3 runs to 15 residues. Germline lookup yields CDR1 LGHDT and CDR2 YNNKEL (reference sequence). Trimming took 5 bases from V and 3 from J, leaving 15 bases between them. CDR3 amino acids: CASSKWTDGTDTQYF. Here the CDR3 DNA reads TGTGCCAGCAGCAAATGGACTGATGGGACAGATACGCAGTATTTT.

The chain has TRBV18 and TRBJ2-2; TRBD2 is a possible D gene (6 bases). The CDR3 is made up of 16 amino acids. The germline V gene has CDR1 KGHSH and CDR2 LQKENI. With 1 base removed from V and 4 bases from J, the gap between germline ends came to 13 bases. The CDR3 loop is CASSPQGPGGTGELFF. CDR3 bases: TGTGCCAGCTCACCACAGGGCCCCGGGGGCACCGGGGAGCTGTTTTTT. The variable domain in full, with the rest retrieved from reference TRBV18 and TRBJ2-2, is NAGVMQNPRHLVRRRGQEARLRCSPMKGHSHVYWYRQLPEEGLKFMVYLQKENIIDESGMPKERFSAEFPKEGPSILRIQQVVRGDSAAYFCASSPQGPGGTGELFFGEGSRLTVL.

The V gene is TRBV11-2, the J gene TRBJ1-2; 12 nucleotides agree with TRBD1. Germline V gene data show CDR1 as SGHAT and CDR2 as FQNNGV. With V trimmed by 5 bases and J by 4 bases, 17 bases remained unmatched. This CDR3 has 19 amino acids. The CDR3 DNA reads TGTGCCAGCAGCCCCCCTCCCGGGACAGGGGGCGCAATGGGCTATGGCTACACCTTC. Protein: CASSPPPGTGGAMGYGYTF.

V and J are TRBV6-5 and TRBJ1-5, with D perhaps TRBD1 (5 bases). The CDR3 has 15 residues. CDR1 is MNHEY and CDR2 is SVGAGI in the germline V gene. The germline V and J ends were trimmed by 0 bases and 4 bases, with 10 bases remaining between them. The DNA of the CDR3 is TGTGCCAGCAGTTACTCGTCGACAGCAAATCAGCCCCAGCATTTT. It encodes CASSYSSTANQPQHF.

The chain carries TRBV3-1 (or the pseudogene TRBV3-2) and TRBJ2-5; perhaps TRBD2 as D (5 bases). The CDR3 sequence is 16 residues long. V lost 4 bases, J lost 5 bases, and 20 bases lay in between. Germline CDR1 LGHDT, CDR2 YNNKEL (reference sequence). CDR3 DNA: TGTGCCAGCAGCCCGCTTCCGTCGGGGTTCGGGGAGACCCAGTACTTC. Protein product: CASSPLPSGFGETQYF.

This chain links TRBV21-1 with TRBJ2-5; the table's D call of TRBD1 was not tested on the DNA. TRBV21-1 is deemed a pseudogene. The length of the CDR3 is 14 residues. The CDR3 DNA follows: TGTGCCAGAGACGGGACATTCTACCAAGAGACCCAGTACTTC. The encoded protein is CARDGTFYQETQYF.

The CDR3 DNA reads as TGTGCCAGCAGTCCCCGACAGGGTACCGTCTATGGCTACACCTTC. Translation gives CASSPRQGTVYGYTF. This sequence joins TRBV6-5 and TRBJ1-2, with TRBD1 identical over 7 bases. J lost 4 bases, V lost 5 bases, and 10 bases had no gene match. The CDR3 length is 15 residues. CDR1 and CDR2 (germline): MNHEY, SVGAGI.

This chain joins TRBV5-1 and TRBJ2-1; 14 bases match TRBD2. The junction had 8 bases not matched to a gene; V was cut back by 5 bases and J by 10 bases. Germline V CDR1 and CDR2: SGHRS, YFSETQ. This CDR3 is built from 15 residues. CDR3 in DNA: TGCGCCAGCAGTCACACGACTAGCGGGGGGGGCGAGCAGTTCTTC. This codes for CASSHTTSGGGEQFF.

Concerning this clone itself: Relative to the germline gene, one junction end is altered; a read error may explain this. The chain links TRBV11-2 to TRBJ2-5, with D possibly being TRBD2 (6 bases). There are 12 residues in the CDR3. Germline CDR1 SGHAT, CDR2 FQNNGV. CDR3 protein: CASSPSNVGGHF. The CDR3 DNA is TGTGCCAGCAGCCCCTCAAACGTGGGGGGACACTTC.

The chain employs TRBV10-3 and TRBJ2-7, with a weak D call TRBD2 (5 bases). Germline V gene data show CDR1 as ENHRY and CDR2 as SYGVKD. V was trimmed by 6 bases and J by 0 bases, leaving 12 bases between them. This CDR3 spans 14 amino acids. DNA for the CDR3: TGTGCCATCAGCGAAGGACGGGGCTCCTACGAGCAGTACTTC. Its protein is CAISEGRGSYEQYF.

This chain connects TRBV6-5 to TRBJ2-7; 8 bases fit TRBD2. CDR1 and CDR2 (germline): MNHEY, SVGAGI. V was pared by 2 bases and J by 0 bases, with 6 bases of the junction left unmatched. There are 16 residues in the CDR3. CDR3 in amino acids: CASSYLGLGVSYEQYF. DNA for the CDR3: TGTGCCAGCAGTTACCTGGGACTAGGTGTCTCCTACGAGCAGTACTTC.

In its sample, this clone was seen once. In DNA form, the CDR3 reads TGCGCCAGCAGCTTAACTAGCGGGGGGATCACCGGGGAGCTGTTTTTT. This codes for CASSLTSGGITGELFF. V usage is TRBV5-1 and J usage is TRBJ2-2, with 12 bases identical to TRBD2. Germline assignment: CDR1 SGHRS and CDR2 YFSETQ. This CDR3 is built from 16 residues. With V trimmed by 2 bases and J by 4 bases, 3 bases remained unmatched.

This clone occurred a few times. The chain employs TRBV9 and TRBJ2-7; 9 nucleotides match TRBD1. V lost 2 bases and J lost 5; bases outside the gene matches: 8. This CDR3 region has 15 residues. Germline V gene lookup returns CDR1 SGDLS and CDR2 YYNGEE. The CDR3 loop reads CASSVTGTGTDEQYF. In nucleotides, the CDR3 is TGTGCCAGCAGCGTTACCGGGACAGGGACCGACGAGCAGTACTTC.

The genes are TRBV9 and TRBJ2-7; 9 nucleotides match TRBD2. V shed 4 bases, J shed 2 bases, and the junction held 10 bases outside the gene matches. Germline-derived CDR1 and CDR2 are SGDLS and YYNGEE. The CDR3 has 16 residues. In nucleotides, the CDR3 is TGTGCCAGCAGCCCTCTAGGCGGGGGGGAAGCCTACGAGCAGTACTTC. Translating gives CASSPLGGGEAYEQYF.

The gene calls are TRBV12-3 or TRBV12-4 and TRBJ1-4; no definite D call. This CDR3 has 12 residues. Trimming took off 4 bases at V and 6 bases at J, with 6 bases between the two ends. DNA for the CDR3: TGTGCCAGCAGTTCTCCTTATGAAAAACTGTTTTTT. This encodes CASSSPYEKLFF.

A few counts support this clone. The genes are TRBV5-1 and TRBJ2-2; a weak D match, TRBD1 (6 bases). V shed 0 bases and J shed 6 bases, with 9 bases lying between them. The CDR3 totals 14 residues. CDR1 SGHRS and CDR2 YFSETQ come from the germline V gene. The CDR3 DNA sequence: TGCGCCAGCAGCTTGGCCACAGGGCCCGGGGAGCTGTTTTTT. Translated, it gives CASSLATGPGELFF.